Detailed here is one T cell receptor beta chain. No antigen is known for it. RNA transcripts were the template for amplifying TCR beta CDR3 regions. In the first-round RT-PCR of the TCR CDR3, the HTBI primer set was used. TCRdb analysed the multiplex PCR reads with MiXCR anew, one entry per CDR3 protein. The table lists more than 40,000 distinct CDR3 sequences, around 49% of them singletons. This record belongs to a study of T cells in Graves' hyperthyroidism and ophthalmopathy. Whole-study findings and limits: A 13 V-J signature model discriminated ophthalmopathy versus stable hyperthyroidism.

The germline gives CDR1 SQVTM, CDR2 ANQGSEA. The CDR3 contains 13 residues. V shed 7 bases and J 3 bases; nucleotides not matched to a gene: 5. Source material: peripheral blood or thyroid tissue (not recorded which). The chain joins TRBV29-1 to TRBJ1-2, with 10 nucleotides matching TRBD1. This TCR was recovered from a woman in her forties or fifties with Graves' hyperthyroidism. CDR3 sequence: CSAGTGAHYGYTF. CDR3 nucleotides: TGCAGCGCCGGGACAGGGGCCCACTATGGCTACACCTTC.